One sample yielded the 26 T cell receptor beta chains listed below, sequenced in a study of cytomegalovirus exposure and HLA in healthy donors. This PCR relied on a set of 60 Vbeta primers and 13 Jbeta primers. Assay: immunoSEQ multiplex PCR; the TCRdb copy retains only in-frame clones and omits some. Of fewer than 80,000 clones listed, 70% to 80% are singletons. The sequenced material came from PBMCs. The receptors come from a man aged 30-40 years in good health and CMV-seronegative.

This sequence joins TRBV4-1 and TRBJ1-6; the match to TRBD1 covers 7 bases. Trimming took 1 base from V and 6 from J; bases not matched to a gene: 6. The CDR3 runs 16 residues. The germline V gene encodes CDR1 MGHRA and CDR2 YSYEKL. The CDR3 is CASSQGGQSPNSPLHF. The CDR3 DNA is TGCGCCAGCAGCCAAGGGGGACAGAGCCCTAATTCACCCCTCCACTTT.

The rearrangement uses TRBV6-5 and TRBJ2-3, with D tentatively TRBD1 (8 bases). The V and J ends lost 5 bases and 3 bases respectively, with 12 bases between them. Germline assignment: CDR1 MNHEY and CDR2 SVGAGI. The CDR3 contains 14 residues. The CDR3 coding sequence is TGTGCCAGCAGTAAACAGGGGGGGACAGATACGCAGTATTTT. This gives the protein CASSKQGGTDTQYF.

The chain uses TRBV28 and TRBJ1-2, with D tentatively TRBD1 (6 bases). V lost 4 bases and J 7 bases, leaving 16 bases between the germline ends. Per the germline V gene, CDR1 is MDHEN and CDR2 is SYDVKM. CDR3 size: 14 residues. As DNA, the CDR3 is TGTGCCAGCAGTTCCACTGACAGGAGACGTGGCTACACCTTC. It specifies CASSSTDRRRGYTF.

The V call is TRBV7-2, the J call TRBJ2-1; tentatively, D is TRBD2 (5 bases). The CDR3 extends over 13 amino acids. V lost 3 bases and J 2 bases, leaving 5 bases between the germline ends. From germline, CDR1 is SGHTA and CDR2 FQGNSA. The DNA for the CDR3 is TGTGCCAGCAGCTTGGGAGCCTACAATGAGCAGTTCTTC. Its translation: CASSLGAYNEQFF.

Here the CDR3 DNA reads TGTGCCAGCAGCTTAATTCACACAGATACGCAGTATTTT. Amino acids: CASSLIHTDTQYF. The rearrangement joins TRBV7-2 to TRBJ2-3; no clear D. The V gene lost 2 bases and the J gene lost 2 bases, with 5 bases spanning the gap. Germline CDR1 is SGHTA and CDR2 is FQGNSA. The CDR3 spans 13 residues.

Note on this clone: The junction differs from germline at one of its ends, possibly a read error. This rearrangement joins TRBV18 to TRBJ1-2, with D possibly matching TRBD1 (6 bases). CDR1 KGHSH and CDR2 LQKENI come from the germline V gene. This CDR3 is 15 amino acids long. The CDR3, as DNA: TGTGCCAGCTCACCACCTCAGGACAGTTTCTATGGCTACCCCTTC. Translated, it gives CASSPPQDSFYGYPF.

The rearrangement links TRBV30 to TRBJ2-1; possible D gene TRBD2, 6 bases. CDR1 and CDR2 (germline): GTSNPN, SVGIG (reference sequence). The CDR3 has 11 residues. V shed 6 bases and J shed 4 bases, with 7 bases lying between them. The CDR3 nucleotides are TGTGCCTGTAGCGGATACAATGAGCAGTTCTTC. As protein: CACSGYNEQFF.

The chain uses TRBV6-4 and TRBJ2-2, with 7 bases that match TRBD1. V lost 2 bases and J lost 7; bases outside the gene matches: 1. Germline CDR1 MRHNA, CDR2 SNTAGT. This CDR3 contains 13 residues. The CDR3 region is CASSDRGHGELFF. In nucleotides, the CDR3 is TGTGCCAGCAGTGACAGGGGGCACGGGGAGCTGTTTTTT.

The sample holds one count of this clone. This chain uses TRBV4-3 with TRBJ2-1; tentatively, D is TRBD1 (5 bases). The germline V and J ends were trimmed by 0 bases and 6 bases, with 15 bases remaining between them. CDR1 and CDR2 from the germline V gene are LGHNA and YSLEER. This CDR3 is built from 16 residues. CDR3 protein: CASSQDIAQGGNEQFF. The CDR3 DNA reads TGCGCCAGCAGCCAAGATATCGCCCAGGGCGGCAATGAGCAGTTCTTC.

The chain uses TRBV27 and TRBJ2-5; 8 bases fit TRBD1. This CDR3 is 14 amino acids long. Germline CDR1 reads MNHEY; CDR2 reads SMNVEV (reference sequence). The junction had 5 bases not matched to a gene; V was cut back by 3 bases and J by 5 bases. DNA for the CDR3: TGTGCCAGCAGTTTTCAGGGGGCGGGGGAGACCCAGTACTTC. Translating it yields CASSFQGAGETQYF.

The rearrangement joins TRBV7-9 to TRBJ2-1; D is possibly TRBD2 (6 bases). The CDR3 is 15 amino acids. The germline V and J ends were trimmed by 1 base and 6 bases, with 13 bases remaining between them. Germline values: CDR1 SEHNR, CDR2 FQNEAQ (reference sequence). This CDR3 is CASSLEWGSGNEQFF. CDR3 coding DNA: TGTGCCAGCAGCTTAGAATGGGGTAGCGGCAATGAGCAGTTCTTC.

The rearrangement joins TRBV18 to TRBJ1-5, with 7 bases that match TRBD1. The CDR3 contains 15 residues. V dropped 1 base and J dropped 3; count of bases not matched to a gene: 3. Per germline, CDR1 KGHSH and CDR2 LQKENI. The CDR3 sequence is CASSPLGTVNQPQHF. Written as DNA, the CDR3 is TGTGCCAGCTCACCACTGGGGACAGTCAATCAGCCCCAGCATTTT.

J is TRBJ2-6 and V is TRBV6-6, with 7 bases identical to TRBD2. Germline CDR1 and CDR2: MNHNY and SVGAGI (reference sequence). The V segment lost 7 bases and the J segment 3 bases; nucleotides outside the gene matches: 0. This CDR3 comprises 13 residues. CDR3 sequence: CASTGGGANVLTF. CDR3 in DNA: TGTGCCAGCACGGGGGGTGGGGCCAACGTCCTGACTTTC.

The chain links TRBV5-5 to TRBJ2-3, with TRBD2 identical over 9 bases. The length of the CDR3 is 15 residues. Germline trimming cut 5 bases from V and 4 bases from J; bases unmatched to any gene: 8. From germline, CDR1 is SGHKS and CDR2 YYEKEE (reference sequence). The CDR3 loop is CASSSKREVPDTQYF. CDR3 nucleotides: TGTGCCAGCAGTTCGAAGCGGGAGGTCCCAGATACGCAGTATTTT.

The V gene is TRBV18, the J gene TRBJ2-1; D possibly corresponds to TRBD2 (5 bases). The CDR3 contains 15 residues. Between the trimmed V and J ends, which lost 6 bases and 7 bases, there was a span of 19 bases. Looked up from germline, CDR1 is KGHSH and CDR2 is LQKENI. The CDR3 DNA reads as TGTGCCAGCTCCCGTCTAGCAACGGTGAATAATGAGCAGTTCTTC. Its translation is CASSRLATVNNEQFF.

This clone turned up a few times. The chain has TRBV5-6 and TRBJ1-1, with 8 nucleotides matching TRBD1. Germline lookup yields CDR1 SGHDT and CDR2 YYEEEE. The CDR3 is made up of 13 amino acids. Trimming took 3 bases from V and 8 from J; bases not matched to a gene: 6. For the CDR3, the DNA is TGTGCCAGCAGCTCGAGGCCAGGGGGCGAAGCTTTCTTT. Translating gives CASSSRPGGEAFF.

In the case of this clone: The junction differs from germline at one of its ends, possibly a read error. V gene TRBV7-9 combines with J gene TRBJ2-3, with 10 bases lining up with TRBD1. The V gene's germline CDR1 is SEHNR and CDR2 FQNEAQ (reference sequence). The CDR3 spans 15 residues. CDR3 sequence: CPSSVGTGGTDTQYF. CDR3 in DNA: TGTCCCAGCAGCGTCGGGACAGGGGGCACAGATACGCAGTATTTT.

The CDR3 nucleotides are TGTGCCAGCAGCTTAATAGGCGAAGGGGATGAAAAACTGTTTTTT. It is translated as CASSLIGEGDEKLFF. V usage is TRBV7-9 and J usage is TRBJ1-4; tentatively, D is TRBD1 (5 bases). CDR1 is SEHNR and CDR2 is FQNEAQ in the germline V gene (reference sequence). The CDR3 has 15 residues. Deletions cut 2 bases from V and 6 bases from J, with 13 bases between. The full variable domain, with the rest looked up from reference TRBV7-9 and TRBJ1-4, is DTGVSQNPRHKITKRGQNVTFRCDPISEHNRLYWYRQTLGQGPEFLTYFQNEAQLEKSRLLSDRFSAERPKGSFSTLEIQRTEQGDSAMYLCASSLIGEGDEKLFFGSGTQLSVL.

This clone was seen once. The chain has TRBV9 and TRBJ1-1; 9 nucleotides match TRBD1. From germline, CDR1 is SGDLS and CDR2 YYNGEE. CDR3 length: 15 amino acids. J lost 5 bases, V lost 3 bases, and 8 bases had no gene match. The CDR3 reads CASSDTQGAGTEAFF. The CDR3 nucleotides read TGTGCCAGCAGCGATACACAGGGGGCGGGGACTGAAGCTTTCTTT.

The V call is TRBV30, the J call TRBJ1-5; no firm D call. Trimming left V 2 bases short and J 6 bases short, with 14 bases between. This CDR3 is 14 amino acids long. Germline loops: CDR1 GTSNPN, CDR2 SVGIG (reference sequence). CDR3 DNA: TGTGCCTGGAGTATATCTTTAACGGGTCAGCCCCAGCATTTT. Protein product: CAWSISLTGQPQHF.

The chain has TRBV27 and TRBJ1-1; D is unclear. Germline V gene sequence: CDR1 MNHEY, CDR2 SMNVEV (reference sequence). The CDR3 contains 12 residues. V lost 8 bases, J lost 1 base, and 8 bases lay in between. The CDR3 sequence is CASATENTEAFF. The CDR3 region has the DNA TGTGCCAGCGCAACAGAGAACACTGAAGCTTTCTTT.

The chain couples TRBV27 to TRBJ2-1; 7 bases agree with TRBD1. CDR1 and CDR2 from the germline V gene are MNHEY and SMNVEV (reference sequence). Trimming took 7 bases from V and 7 from J; bases not matched to a gene: 10. The CDR3 has 14 amino acids. Here the CDR3 DNA reads TGTGCCAGCAAAGCGAGGGGGCGAACGAATGAGCAGTTCTTC. Protein product: CASKARGRTNEQFF.

The chain has TRBV9 and TRBJ2-3; a possible D gene is TRBD1 (6 bases). V gave up 2 bases and J gave up 4 bases, with 8 bases separating them. CDR3 length: 13 residues. In germline, CDR1 is SGDLS, CDR2 YYNGEE. As DNA, the CDR3 is TGTGCCAGCAGCGTCCCAGGGGCAGATACGCAGTATTTT. Its protein is CASSVPGADTQYF.

The chain couples TRBV29-1 to TRBJ1-1, with D unclear. Trimming left V 7 bases short and J 0 bases short, with 12 bases between. Germline V gives CDR1 SQVTM, CDR2 ANQGSEA. The CDR3 extends over 13 amino acids. DNA for the CDR3: TGCAGCGGGATGACACATATGAACACTGAAGCTTTCTTT. Translating it yields CSGMTHMNTEAFF. Full variable domain (outside the CDR3, taken from reference TRBV29-1 and TRBJ1-1): SAVISQKPSRDICQRGTSLTIQCQVDSQVTMMFWYRQQPGQSLTLIATANQGSEATYESGFVIDKFPISRPNLTFSTLTVSNMSPEDSSIYLCSGMTHMNTEAFFGQGTRLTVV.

The rearrangement links TRBV10-1 to TRBJ2-3, with 7 bases lining up with TRBD1. This CDR3 has 13 residues. V lost 3 bases, J lost 6 bases, and 3 bases stayed unmatched. The germline V gene has CDR1 WNHNN and CDR2 SYGVQD (reference sequence). The DNA for the CDR3 is TGCGCCAGCAGTGACCAGACAGGGGATACGCAGTATTTT. Residues: CASSDQTGDTQYF.

The rearrangement uses TRBV7-8 and TRBJ2-1; possible D gene TRBD1, 6 bases. The V gene lost 6 bases and the J gene lost 0 bases, with 12 bases spanning the gap. CDR1 is SGHVS and CDR2 is FQNEAQ in the germline V gene. This CDR3 spans 15 amino acids. The CDR3 here is CASSSQGSSYNEQFF. CDR3 DNA: TGTGCCAGCAGTTCCCAGGGGAGCTCCTACAATGAGCAGTTCTTC.